These 21 T cell receptor beta chains share one sample of origin, sequenced in a study of Ad26.COV2.S vaccination and SARS-CoV-2 variants (dated by TCRdb to about 2021). Sample treatment or condition, as interpreted from the label and publication: 15 to 20 received Ad26.COV2.S at low or high dose, single or two shots; 5 received placebo; per-sample allocation not given. For vaccine and placebo recipients, repertoires were sequenced using samples collected on day 63 after the first injection. The receptor library was made with the immunoSEQ multiplex PCR assay. TCRdb took this table from immuneACCESS and kept in-frame rearrangements with V and J called. Such tables lack part of the clones; where checked against another copy, unresolved V genes explain under half of the gap, and the rest is unexplained. Counted in this sample were more than 350,000 clones; 75% to 95% of them appeared once. The ten biggest clones cover less than 15% of the sample.

Sequences were derived from peripheral blood, sampled in a trial of Ad26.COV2.S vaccine versus placebo. The receptors derive from a person between 18 and 65 years old who received the Ad26.COV2.S COVID-19 vaccine or a placebo.

V gene TRBV29-1 combines with J gene TRBJ2-7, with 9 bases fitting TRBD1. J was trimmed by 5 bases and V by 2 bases; bases with no gene match: 7. The CDR3 runs 14 residues. The germline gives CDR1 SQVTM, CDR2 ANQGSEA. CDR3 residues: CSVERPGQGNEQYF. Here the CDR3 DNA reads TGCAGCGTTGAAAGACCGGGACAGGGAAACGAGCAGTACTTC.

The chain joins TRBV5-1 to TRBJ2-1; TRBD2 agrees at 13 bases. Germline V gives CDR1 SGHRS, CDR2 YFSETQ. The CDR3 has 16 residues. V lost 3 bases to trimming and J lost 4 bases; unmatched junction nucleotides: 4. In DNA form, the CDR3 reads TGCGCCAGCAGCTCTCCGGGACTAGCGGGATACAATGAGCAGTTCTTC. It specifies CASSSPGLAGYNEQFF.

CDR3 loop: CASSLHQAGGEQFF. DNA for the CDR3: TGTGCCAGCAGCTTACACCAAGCCGGAGGTGAGCAGTTCTTC. The rearrangement joins TRBV7-6 to TRBJ2-1, with D tentatively TRBD2 (5 bases). V was clipped by 2 bases and J by 9 bases, with 14 bases between them. The CDR3 is 14 residues long. Germline V gives CDR1 SGHVS, CDR2 FNYEAQ.

The chain uses TRBV5-1 and TRBJ1-6; no clear D gene. Trimming pared 4 bases from V and 4 bases from J, leaving 18 bases between. The CDR3 contains 17 residues. From germline, CDR1 is SGHRS and CDR2 YFSETQ. In DNA form, the CDR3 reads TGCGCCAGCAGCCCAACCCAGACAAGCCCTTATAATTCACCCCTCCACTTT. Its translation is CASSPTQTSPYNSPLHF.

A single count supports this clone. The genes are TRBV7-9 and TRBJ2-1; D not resolved. Trimming left V 1 base short and J 6 bases short, with 16 bases between. This CDR3 region has 16 residues. CDR1 and CDR2 from the germline V gene are SEHNR and FQNEAQ (reference sequence). In DNA form, the CDR3 reads TGTGCCAGCAGCTTAGAACCCATCCCACAAATCAATGAGCAGTTCTTC. This encodes CASSLEPIPQINEQFF.

This chain joins TRBV19 and TRBJ2-1, with 14 nucleotides matching TRBD2. The length of the CDR3 is 16 residues. In germline, CDR1 is LNHDA, CDR2 SQIVND (reference sequence). V dropped 6 bases and J dropped 5; count of bases not matched to a gene: 6. CDR3: CASRRTSGRPDNEQFF. Written as DNA, the CDR3 is TGTGCCAGTAGACGGACTAGCGGGAGGCCCGACAATGAGCAGTTCTTC.

The chain couples TRBV7-9 to TRBJ2-7, with 10 bases lining up with TRBD2. This CDR3 spans 16 amino acids. Trimming cost V 5 bases and J 0 bases; bases outside gene matches: 7. CDR1 is SEHNR and CDR2 is FQNEAQ in the germline V gene (reference sequence). The CDR3 DNA sequence: TGTGCCAGCAGCGCGATGACTAGCGGGTACTCCTACGAGCAGTACTTC. Amino acids: CASSAMTSGYSYEQYF.

The chain links TRBV2 to TRBJ2-1, with TRBD2 identical over 9 bases. J lost 4 bases, V lost 9 bases, and 7 bases had no gene match. This CDR3 has 14 amino acids. CDR1 and CDR2 from the germline V gene are SNHLY and FYNNEI. CDR3 DNA: TGTGCCAGAAGCTCCGGACTAGCGTACAATGAGCAGTTCTTC. Its translation: CARSSGLAYNEQFF. The full variable domain, completed using reference TRBV2 and TRBJ2-1, is EPEVTQTPSHQVTQMGQEVILRCVPISNHLYFYWYRQILGQKVEFLVSFYNNEISEKSEIFDDQFSVERPDGSNFTLKIRSTKLEDSAMYFCARSSGLAYNEQFFGPGTRLTVL.

The chain has TRBV5-8 and TRBJ2-3, with 11 bases matching TRBD1. This CDR3 spans 17 amino acids. V was clipped by 5 bases and J by 4 bases; unmatched bases: 12. From germline, CDR1 is SGHTS and CDR2 YDEGEE. CDR3 protein: CASRLRLGQGDSDTQYF. The CDR3 bases are TGTGCCAGCAGGTTGCGATTGGGACAGGGGGATTCAGATACGCAGTATTTT. Based on the CDR3 plus reference TRBV5-8 and TRBJ2-3, the full variable domain is EAGVTQSPTHLIKTRGQQATLRCSPISGHTSVYWYQQALGLGLQFLLWYDEGEERNRGNFPPRFSGRQFPNYSSELNVNALELEDSALYLCASRLRLGQGDSDTQYFGPGTRLTVL.

J is TRBJ1-5 and V is TRBV6-1, with D possibly matching TRBD1 (5 bases). Germline V gene sequence: CDR1 MNHNS, CDR2 SASEGT. The CDR3 is made up of 13 amino acids. Deletions cut 3 bases from V and 4 bases from J, with 7 bases between. CDR3 in amino acids: CASSDQGNQPQHF. The CDR3 DNA follows: TGTGCCAGCAGTGATCAGGGTAATCAGCCCCAGCATTTT.

This clone was seen more than once but under ten times. V is TRBV7-6 and J is TRBJ1-1; 11 bases agree with TRBD1. Germline values: CDR1 SGHVS, CDR2 FNYEAQ. This CDR3 has 16 residues. The V gene end was trimmed by 2 bases and the J gene end by 4 bases; junction bases not matched to a gene: 6. CDR3 nucleotides: TGTGCCAGCAGCTTATCGGGACAGGGGGTTAGCACTGAAGCTTTCTTT. Protein sequence: CASSLSGQGVSTEAFF.

This clone was observed once. The CDR3 DNA sequence: TGTGCCAGCAGCCAAACTGGACCCGGGGAGCTGTTTTTT. Its translation is CASSQTGPGELFF. The chain recombines TRBV3-1 (or the pseudogene TRBV3-2) with TRBJ2-2; D remains ambiguous. The CDR3 consists of 13 residues. V lost 2 bases to trimming and J lost 6 bases, with 7 bases between them. Germline V gene lookup returns CDR1 LGHDT and CDR2 YNNKEL (reference sequence).

The chain recombines TRBV5-4 with TRBJ2-1, with 11 bases lining up with TRBD2. This CDR3 is built from 15 residues. J gave up 6 bases and V 5 bases, and 7 bases lay outside the gene matches. The germline V gene encodes CDR1 SGHNT and CDR2 YYREEE (reference sequence). As DNA, the CDR3 is TGTGCCAGCAGGGTAGCGGGAGGGCGGCTCAATGAGCAGTTCTTC. The encoded protein is CASRVAGGRLNEQFF. The full variable domain, its missing parts supplied by reference TRBV5-4 and TRBJ2-1, is ETGVTQSPTHLIKTRGQQVTLRCSSQSGHNTVSWYQQALGQGPQFIFQYYREEENGRGNFPPRFSGLQFPNYSSELNVNALELDDSALYLCASRVAGGRLNEQFFGPGTRLTVL.

With respect to this clone: An end of the junction differs from the germline gene, which may be a read error. The rearrangement joins TRBV14 to TRBJ1-1; D unresolved. Looked up from germline, CDR1 is SGHDN and CDR2 is FVKESK. This CDR3 contains 14 residues. The CDR3 nucleotides read TGTGCCAGCAGCCAACATCCCGCGAACCCTGAAGCTTTCTTT. It codes for CASSQHPANPEAFF. The full variable domain, with the rest looked up from reference TRBV14 and TRBJ1-1, is EAGVTQFPSHSVIEKGQTVTLRCDPISGHDNLYWYRRVMGKEIKFLLHFVKESKQDESGMPNNRFLAERTGGTYSTLKVQPAELEDSGVYFCASSQHPANPEAFFGQGTRLTVV.

The V and J genes are TRBV6-5 and TRBJ2-3; TRBD1 agrees at 12 bases. J gave up 5 bases and V 6 bases, and 6 bases lay outside the gene matches. The V gene's germline CDR1 is MNHEY and CDR2 SVGAGI. The CDR3 is made up of 15 amino acids. This chain's CDR3 is CASSTGTGGVDTQYF. The DNA for the CDR3 is TGTGCCAGCAGCACAGGGACAGGGGGCGTAGATACGCAGTATTTT.

The chain is built from TRBV10-3 and TRBJ1-5, with 11 bases fitting TRBD1. The CDR3 is 15 residues long. Trimming at V came to 5 bases and at J to 6 bases, leaving 6 bases not matched to a gene. CDR1 is ENHRY, CDR2 SYGVKD, per germline. CDR3 sequence (DNA): TGTGCCATCAGTCCCGGGACAGGGGGGGTTCAGCCCCAGCATTTT. It translates to CAISPGTGGVQPQHF.

This chain uses TRBV15 with TRBJ2-2; the match to TRBD1 covers 8 bases. CDR3 size: 17 residues. Germline values: CDR1 LNHNV, CDR2 YYDKDF (reference sequence). The junction had 6 bases not matched to a gene; V was cut back by 0 bases and J by 3 bases. CDR3 loop: CATSRDTVTGDTGELFF. CDR3 coding DNA: TGTGCCACCAGCAGAGATACCGTGACAGGGGACACCGGGGAGCTGTTTTTT.

The chain has TRBV2 and TRBJ1-1, with a weak D call TRBD1 (5 bases). The CDR3 loop spans 12 amino acids. From germline, CDR1 is SNHLY and CDR2 FYNNEI. V was cut by 10 bases and J by 1 base, with 10 bases left in between. The chain's CDR3 is CATQQENTEAFF. CDR3 sequence (DNA): TGTGCCACCCAACAGGAGAACACTGAAGCTTTCTTT.

The chain combines TRBV9 with TRBJ2-1, with TRBD2 matching over 11 bases. The CDR3 runs 15 residues. J was trimmed by 7 bases and V by 3 bases; bases with no gene match: 6. CDR1 and CDR2 (germline): SGDLS, YYNGEE. The DNA for the CDR3 is TGTGCCAGCAGCGAGACTAGCGGGACAGGGAATGAGCAGTTCTTC. It specifies CASSETSGTGNEQFF.

This clone was seen only once. This sequence joins TRBV28 and TRBJ1-5; no clear D. Germline assignment: CDR1 MDHEN and CDR2 SYDVKM. V was cut by 6 bases and J by 1 base, with 10 bases left in between. The CDR3 spans 14 residues. The CDR3 here is CASSRDNSNQPQHF. For the CDR3, the DNA is TGTGCCAGCAGCCGAGACAACAGCAATCAGCCCCAGCATTTT.

The CDR3 DNA reads TGTGCCAGCAGCTTTCTAGAGCGACGATCCTACGAGCAGTACTTC. Translating it yields CASSFLERRSYEQYF. The chain is built from TRBV7-2 and TRBJ2-7; D is uncertain. The CDR3 covers 15 residues. Germline V gene lookup returns CDR1 SGHTA and CDR2 FQGNSA. Trimming took off 3 bases at V and 1 base at J, with 13 bases between the two ends.